The 18 T cell receptor beta chains below come from one sample, sequenced in a study of beta chain features in type 1 diabetes. Of the isolated RNA, all was reverse transcribed, and so the sequenced material was expressed TCRB transcripts. Profiling relied on immunoSEQ multiplex PCR, and the TCRdb table lists in-frame clones only, not all of them. The repertoire has under 950,000 clones, 17% of them found once; the top ten carry 0.02% to 0.025%. The specimen sequenced was naive CD4+ T cells from blood. These TCRs come from a woman between 18 and 29 years old in good health.

The chain combines TRBV6-6 with TRBJ2-5, with 11 bases matching TRBD1. The length of the CDR3 is 15 residues. The trim removed 2 bases at V and 2 bases at J, leaving 1 base unmatched. From germline, CDR1 is MNHNY and CDR2 SVGAGI (reference sequence). CDR3 loop: CASSYRDRGQETQYF. CDR3 nucleotides: TGTGCCAGCAGTTACCGGGACAGGGGGCAAGAGACCCAGTACTTC.

The chain employs TRBV5-6 and TRBJ2-1; 13 positions agree with TRBD2. The CDR3 loop spans 14 amino acids. After removal of 3 bases from V and 15 bases from J, the junction contained 9 bases not matched to a gene. Per the germline V gene, CDR1 is SGHDT and CDR2 is YYEEEE. As DNA, the CDR3 is TGTGCCAGCAGCTCGAGGACTAGCGGGAGTTCGAGGTTCTTC. This codes for CASSSRTSGSSRFF.

The gene calls are TRBV7-6 and TRBJ1-3, with D perhaps TRBD1 (6 bases). The CDR3 runs 16 residues. Germline V lookup: CDR1 SGHVS, CDR2 FNYEAQ. V was shortened by 4 bases and J by 2 bases, with 15 bases between the two germline ends. In nucleotides, the CDR3 is TGTGCCAGCAGCTCGGCACAGGGAAACCCTGGAAACACCATATATTTT. Amino acid sequence: CASSSAQGNPGNTIYF.

In nucleotides, the CDR3 is TGTGCCAGCAGCTTGATGGCCGCCAATGAGCAGTTCTTC. Translating gives CASSLMAANEQFF. This chain links TRBV5-4 with TRBJ2-1; D ambiguous. Trimming pared 1 base from V and 6 bases from J, leaving 8 bases between. Germline CDR1 SGHNT, CDR2 YYREEE (reference sequence). The length of the CDR3 is 13 residues.

The CDR3 DNA follows: TGTGCCAGCAGCTTAGTAGGCAGGTCCTTCACCGGGGAGCTGTTTTTT. Its protein product is CASSLVGRSFTGELFF. The rearrangement uses TRBV7-8 and TRBJ2-2, with D unclear. Trimming removed 1 base from V and 4 bases from J, with 13 bases in between. Germline CDR1 and CDR2: SGHVS and FQNEAQ. CDR3 length: 16 residues.

The chain employs TRBV7-9 and TRBJ1-1; D not resolved. Germline CDR1 and CDR2: SEHNR and FQNEAQ (reference sequence). V was clipped by 6 bases and J by 4 bases, with 18 bases between them. The CDR3 extends over 15 amino acids. The CDR3 DNA is TGTGCCAGCAGTGGGCAGGAAGGGTCGGGCACTGAAGCTTTCTTT. It specifies CASSGQEGSGTEAFF.

This clone was counted only a few times. The rearrangement links TRBV29-1 to TRBJ2-3; D might be TRBD2 (6 bases). Germline-derived CDR1 and CDR2 are SQVTM and ANQGSEA. The CDR3 runs to 14 residues. The ends were cut back, 4 bases at V and 8 bases at J, with 19 bases in the middle. The CDR3 sequence: CSVGRRGNWGTQYF. In DNA, the CDR3 is TGCAGCGTTGGACGGCGCGGGAATTGGGGTACGCAGTATTTT.

In regard to this clone: Other DNA sequences from this sample encode an identical CDR3 as well. The chain links TRBV7-3 to TRBJ1-1, with D perhaps matching TRBD1 (5 bases). Looked up from germline, CDR1 is SGHTA and CDR2 is FQGTGA. The CDR3 length is 13 residues. Trimming removed 4 bases from V and 2 bases from J, with 8 bases in between. The CDR3 protein is CASSSTVNTEAFF. In DNA, the CDR3 is TGTGCCAGCAGCTCGACAGTAAACACTGAAGCTTTCTTT.

Notes on this clone: Being one base from a much bigger clone, this may be a read error. V gene TRBV4-2 combines with J gene TRBJ1-2; D gene unclear. V was clipped by 1 base and J by 2 bases, with 2 bases between them. The CDR3 covers 12 residues. Germline CDR1 and CDR2: LGHNA and YNFKEQ. The chain's CDR3 is CASSQVNYGYTF. CDR3 sequence (DNA): TGTGCCAGCAGCCAAGTGAACTATGGCTACACCTTC.

Comment on this clone: Other DNA sequences within the sample encode an identical CDR3. The chain employs TRBV11-2 and TRBJ2-1; 10 bases map to TRBD2. V gave up 3 bases and J gave up 4 bases; unmatched junction bases: 3. CDR3 length equals 15 residues. The germline CDR1 and CDR2 sequences are SGHAT and FQNNGV. The CDR3 reads CASSFGLAEYNEQFF. CDR3 sequence (DNA): TGTGCCAGCAGCTTTGGACTAGCGGAGTACAATGAGCAGTTCTTC.

The chain uses TRBV5-1 and TRBJ2-7; 7 nucleotides match TRBD1. Germline V gives CDR1 SGHRS, CDR2 YFSETQ. After removal of 2 bases from V and 2 bases from J, the junction contained 7 bases not matched to a gene. This CDR3 has 15 amino acids. CDR3 in DNA: TGCGCCAGCAGCTTCGACAGGGTTAGAACCTACGAGCAGTACTTC. Its translation: CASSFDRVRTYEQYF.

The chain uses TRBV5-1 and TRBJ2-2; 8 bases map to TRBD2. CDR3 length: 16 amino acids. The V segment lost 3 bases and the J segment 5 bases; nucleotides outside the gene matches: 9. Germline V gene sequence: CDR1 SGHRS, CDR2 YFSETQ. The CDR3 DNA sequence: TGCGCCAGCAGCTACCAAGCGGGAGTTCCAACCGGGGAGCTGTTTTTT. Translated: CASSYQAGVPTGELFF.

The sample holds a few counts of this clone. The chain uses TRBV18 and TRBJ2-1; D is ambiguous. Germline V lookup: CDR1 KGHSH, CDR2 LQKENI. V was cut by 3 bases and J by 4 bases, with 13 bases left in between. CDR3 length equals 15 residues. CDR3 region: CASSPDRTAYNEQFF. CDR3 in DNA: TGTGCCAGCTCACCGGACCGTACCGCTTACAATGAGCAGTTCTTC. The full variable domain, completed using reference TRBV18 and TRBJ2-1, is NAGVMQNPRHLVRRRGQEARLRCSPMKGHSHVYWYRQLPEEGLKFMVYLQKENIIDESGMPKERFSAEFPKEGPSILRIQQVVRGDSAAYFCASSPDRTAYNEQFFGPGTRLTVL.

V usage is TRBV5-1 and J usage is TRBJ2-3; TRBD1 agrees at 12 bases. Unmatched junction bases numbered 12, after V lost 8 bases and J lost 5 bases. CDR1 is SGHRS, CDR2 YFSETQ, per germline. The CDR3 is made up of 16 amino acids. The CDR3 reads CARTARDRGPEDTQYF. The CDR3 bases are TGCGCCAGAACAGCCCGGGACAGGGGGCCGGAAGATACGCAGTATTTT.

There are a few counts of this clone. The genes are TRBV19 and TRBJ1-1, with a possible D match to TRBD1 (5 bases). Germline CDR1 LNHDA, CDR2 SQIVND (reference sequence). V lost 3 bases, J lost 3 bases, and 20 bases lay in between. The CDR3 has 17 residues. CDR3 bases: TGTGCCAGTAGTATCCTCTCAACAGGAAGGAGGTACACTGAAGCTTTCTTT. It yields the protein CASSILSTGRRYTEAFF.

This clone turned up a few times. The gene calls are TRBV5-6 and TRBJ1-1; TRBD1 might be the D (6 bases). The CDR3 is 16 amino acids. V was trimmed by 3 bases and J by 1 base, leaving 16 bases between them. Germline CDR1 reads SGHDT; CDR2 reads YYEEEE. DNA of the CDR3: TGTGCCAGCAGCTGGGGACCGGGACACCCGAACACTGAAGCTTTCTTT. This codes for CASSWGPGHPNTEAFF.

This chain links TRBV11-2 with TRBJ1-5; D is possibly TRBD1 (5 bases). CDR1 is SGHAT, CDR2 FQNNGV, per germline. The V and J ends lost 5 bases and 0 bases respectively, with 11 bases between them. The CDR3 length is 15 residues. This CDR3 reads CASSQDSYSNQPQHF. CDR3 nucleotides: TGTGCCAGCAGCCAAGACAGTTATAGCAATCAGCCCCAGCATTTT. The full variable domain, its missing parts supplied by reference TRBV11-2 and TRBJ1-5, is EAGVAQSPRYKIIEKRQSVAFWCNPISGHATLYWYQQILGQGPKLLIQFQNNGVVDDSQLPKDRFSAERLKGVDSTLKIQPAKLEDSAVYLCASSQDSYSNQPQHFGDGTRLSIL.

Note on this clone: This specimen includes other DNA sequences encoding the same CDR3. This chain links TRBV7-9 with TRBJ2-3, with D maybe TRBD2 (6 bases). V was clipped by 3 bases and J by 1 base, with 11 bases between them. Germline CDR1 SEHNR, CDR2 FQNEAQ (reference sequence). The CDR3 contains 15 residues. CDR3: CASSFGASGTDTQYF. The CDR3 DNA sequence: TGTGCCAGCAGCTTCGGGGCTAGCGGCACAGATACGCAGTATTTT.